This entry lists 10 T cell receptor beta chains sequenced from one sample in a study of blood T cell repertoires in COVID-19. Assay: immunoSEQ multiplex PCR; the TCRdb copy retains only in-frame clones and omits some. Of around 110,000 clones detected, roughly four fifths appear once; the ten largest clones hold 7.5%. The sequencing input was peripheral blood. These receptors were obtained from a man aged 70-80 years with active or convalescent COVID-19.

This chain links TRBV27 with TRBJ2-7, with TRBD2 matching over 7 bases. The V gene's germline CDR1 is MNHEY and CDR2 SMNVEV (reference sequence). The CDR3 length is 15 residues. V lost 1 base to trimming and J lost 2 bases; unmatched junction nucleotides: 5. The CDR3 region is CASSLLGGGPYEQYF. The CDR3 coding sequence is TGTGCCAGCAGTTTATTGGGGGGAGGGCCCTACGAGCAGTACTTC.

The chain carries TRBV3-1 (or the pseudogene TRBV3-2) and TRBJ2-5, with a weak D call TRBD2 (6 bases). Germline CDR1 and CDR2: LGHDT and YNNKEL (reference sequence). There are 13 residues in the CDR3. V was shortened by 4 bases and J by 1 base, with 7 bases between the two germline ends. CDR3 sequence (DNA): TGTGCCAGCAGCCTGGGGGGCCAAGAGACCCAGTACTTC. The encoded protein is CASSLGGQETQYF.

The chain links TRBV6-5 to TRBJ1-5; tentative D call: TRBD1 (5 bases). V was clipped by 10 bases and J by 0 bases, with 13 bases between them. The length of the CDR3 is 14 residues. Germline V gene lookup returns CDR1 MNHEY and CDR2 SVGAGI. CDR3: CATTGAYSNQPQHF. CDR3 nucleotide sequence: TGTGCCACCACAGGCGCATATAGCAATCAGCCCCAGCATTTT.

The chain recombines TRBV9 with TRBJ1-5; 7 bases are a match to TRBD1. V shed 3 bases, J shed 6 bases, and the junction held 3 bases outside the gene matches. This CDR3 comprises 13 residues. Germline CDR1 SGDLS, CDR2 YYNGEE. The CDR3 region is CASSGTGAQPQHF. CDR3 bases: TGTGCCAGCAGCGGTACAGGGGCTCAGCCCCAGCATTTT.

The chain employs TRBV7-2 and TRBJ2-1; D unclear. Germline V gene sequence: CDR1 SGHTA, CDR2 FQGNSA. V lost 1 base, J lost 4 bases, and 8 bases lay in between. The CDR3 loop spans 14 amino acids. DNA of the CDR3: TGTGCCAGCAGCTTAGTACTCGTTTACAATGAGCAGTTCTTC. Encoded protein: CASSLVLVYNEQFF.

Only one count was recorded for this clone. The chain couples TRBV7-6 to TRBJ2-1, with TRBD2 matching over 10 bases. J lost 6 bases, V lost 5 bases, and 13 bases had no gene match. CDR1 and CDR2 from the germline V gene are SGHVS and FNYEAQ. This CDR3 comprises 17 residues. CDR3 sequence (DNA): TGTGCCAGCAGCGCCAGCTCTAGCGGGGGAAGGGGCAATGAGCAGTTCTTC. Translated, it gives CASSASSSGGRGNEQFF. Full variable domain (rest looked up from reference TRBV7-6 and TRBJ2-1): GAGVSQSPRYKVTKRGQDVALRCDPISGHVSLYWYRQALGQGPEFLTYFNYEAQQDKSGLPNDRFSAERPEGSISTLTIQRTEQRDSAMYRCASSASSSGGRGNEQFFGPGTRLTVL.

This CDR3 is CASSQERGQGRSPLHF. CDR3 DNA sequence: TGCGCCAGCAGCCAAGAGAGGGGACAGGGTCGTTCACCCCTCCACTTT. The V call is TRBV4-3, the J call TRBJ1-6; 9 nucleotides align to TRBD1. Per the germline V gene, CDR1 is LGHNA and CDR2 is YSLEER. V was pared by 0 bases and J by 9 bases, with 6 bases of the junction left unmatched. The CDR3 spans 16 residues.

V is TRBV3-1 (or the pseudogene TRBV3-2) and J is TRBJ1-1, with D perhaps matching TRBD1 (5 bases). This CDR3 comprises 13 residues. The V end was cut by 1 base, the J end by 6 bases, with 9 bases between. The V gene's germline CDR1 is LGHDT and CDR2 YNNKEL (reference sequence). This CDR3 is CASSQAWGAEAFF. CDR3 sequence (DNA): TGTGCCAGCAGCCAAGCGTGGGGCGCTGAAGCTTTCTTT.

This clone was detected only once. The chain combines TRBV5-8 with TRBJ1-1; TRBD1 matches 8 bases. Trimming removed 4 bases from V and 7 bases from J; junction bases left unmatched: 6. This CDR3 has 13 residues. CDR1 and CDR2 from the germline V gene are SGHTS and YDEGEE. The CDR3 nucleotides are TGTGCCAGCAGCCCTTGGGGACAGGTTGAAGCTTTCTTT. Its translation: CASSPWGQVEAFF.

The chain recombines TRBV19 with TRBJ2-7, with 10 bases aligning to TRBD1. The V gene end was trimmed by 4 bases and the J gene end by 2 bases; junction bases not matched to a gene: 5. The length of the CDR3 is 15 residues. Germline V lookup: CDR1 LNHDA, CDR2 SQIVND (reference sequence). The CDR3 region has the DNA TGTGCCAGTAGTACACCGGGACAGGGGACCTACGAGCAGTACTTC. This gives the protein CASSTPGQGTYEQYF.